These 22 T cell receptor beta chains originate from one sample sequenced in a study of CD8 T cells in Susac syndrome. Random hexamers served to reverse transcribe roughly 0.45 to 1 ug RNA. TCRdb reprocessed the immunoSEQ multiplex PCR reads with MiXCR, giving one entry per CDR3 protein. Seen here are around 170,000 distinct CDR3 sequences, almost 96% observed once, and the top ten hold 0.098%. The sample was CD4+ T cells from PBMCs. The receptors were gathered from a human donor with Susac syndrome.

This clonotype was counted a single time. The genes are TRBV6-2 or TRBV6-3 and TRBJ2-3, with TRBD2 matching over 9 bases. The V gene's germline CDR1 is MNHEY and CDR2 SVGEGT. The CDR3 totals 16 residues. V trimming: 2 bases; J trimming: 6 bases; junction bases outside the gene matches: 9. This chain's CDR3 is CASSYLAGHGGDTQYF. The DNA for the CDR3 is TGTGCCAGCAGTTACCTAGCGGGGCACGGAGGGGATACGCAGTATTTT.

This chain uses TRBV29-1 with TRBJ2-5, with a possible D match to TRBD2 (6 bases). CDR1 and CDR2 from the germline V gene are SQVTM and ANQGSEA. There are 13 residues in the CDR3. V lost 6 bases to trimming and J lost 2 bases, with 13 bases between them. The CDR3 DNA sequence: TGCAGCGTGACGACTAGGATACAAGAGACCCAGTACTTC. Protein: CSVTTRIQETQYF.

In this sample, this clonotype turned up once. J is TRBJ2-7 and V is TRBV20-1; D is unclear. This CDR3 spans 15 amino acids. The germline V and J ends were trimmed by 0 bases and 1 base, with 13 bases remaining between them. The germline V gene encodes CDR1 DFQATT and CDR2 SNEGSKA (reference sequence). CDR3 sequence: CSARDHVRVSYEQYF. Here the CDR3 DNA reads TGCAGTGCTAGAGATCATGTACGGGTTTCCTACGAGCAGTACTTC.

The chain has TRBV27 and TRBJ1-6; 10 bases align to TRBD1. Germline lookup yields CDR1 MNHEY and CDR2 SMNVEV (reference sequence). The junction had 7 bases not matched to a gene; V was cut back by 7 bases and J by 10 bases. CDR3 length: 14 residues. As DNA, the CDR3 is TGTGCCAGCACTTCCGGGACAGGGGAATCACCCCTCCACTTT. This sequence encodes CASTSGTGESPLHF.

V and J are TRBV9 and TRBJ1-3; 10 bases map to TRBD1. Germline CDR1 and CDR2: SGDLS and YYNGEE. The V and J ends lost 3 bases and 9 bases, in that order; junction bases with no gene match: 9. The CDR3 spans 15 residues. CDR3 sequence (DNA): TGTGCCAGCAGCGCCCCGGGACAGGGGCGGACCACCATATATTTT. It codes for CASSAPGQGRTTIYF. The variable domain in full, completed from reference TRBV9 and TRBJ1-3, reads DSGVTQTPKHLITATGQRVTLRCSPRSGDLSVYWYQQSLDQGLQFLIQYYNGEERAKGNILERFSAQQFPDLHSELNLSSLELGDSALYFCASSAPGQGRTTIYFGEGSWLTVV.

This clonotype has a single count. The rearrangement uses TRBV6-1 and TRBJ2-7, with 9 bases that match TRBD1. V shed 6 bases, J shed 7 bases, and the junction held 16 bases outside the gene matches. CDR1 and CDR2 from the germline V gene are MNHNS and SASEGT. This CDR3 comprises 16 residues. This CDR3 reads CASSPVTGTGLLEQYF. In DNA form, the CDR3 reads TGTGCCAGCAGCCCCGTTACCGGGACAGGGCTATTGGAGCAGTACTTC.

The rearrangement joins TRBV7-2 to TRBJ2-3; 9 bases agree with TRBD2. The V and J ends lost 4 bases and 7 bases, in that order; junction bases with no gene match: 15. The CDR3 sequence is 17 residues long. Looked up from germline, CDR1 is SGHTA and CDR2 is FQGNSA. The CDR3 nucleotides read TGTGCCAGCAGCTCCAACCCCGGCGGGGGGGGAAGGTATACGCAGTATTTT. It yields the protein CASSSNPGGGGRYTQYF.

V gene TRBV20-1 combines with J gene TRBJ1-2, with D unresolved. V was clipped by 0 bases and J by 7 bases, with 15 bases between them. Germline lookup yields CDR1 DFQATT and CDR2 SNEGSKA (reference sequence). This CDR3 has 14 residues. The CDR3 sequence is CSAREGGSQGGYTF. In DNA form, the CDR3 reads TGCAGTGCTAGAGAGGGCGGCTCTCAAGGTGGCTACACCTTC.

The rearrangement links TRBV7-3 to TRBJ2-6, with D hard to call. The CDR3 consists of 19 residues. The V end was cut by 2 bases, the J end by 0 bases, with 17 bases between. In germline, CDR1 is SGHTA, CDR2 FQGTGA. The CDR3 is CASSLDGGRVSSGANVLTF. The CDR3 DNA sequence: TGTGCCAGCAGCTTAGATGGTGGTCGAGTAAGCTCTGGGGCCAACGTCCTGACTTTC.

The CDR3 sequence: CASSHGHDHGYTF. CDR3 DNA: TGTGCCAGCAGCCACGGACATGACCATGGCTACACCTTC. The chain joins TRBV3-1 to TRBJ1-2; D is possibly TRBD1 (5 bases). The CDR3 contains 13 residues. CDR1 and CDR2 from the germline V gene are LGHDT and YNNKEL (reference sequence). Deletions cut 3 bases from V and 6 bases from J, with 11 bases between.

The gene calls are TRBV18 and TRBJ1-1, with 7 bases aligning to TRBD1. From germline, CDR1 is KGHSH and CDR2 LQKENI. After removal of 2 bases from V and 1 base from J, the junction contained 13 bases not matched to a gene. The CDR3 totals 18 residues. The CDR3 sequence is CASSPIAQGQVRNTEAFF. CDR3 sequence (DNA): TGTGCCAGCTCACCAATTGCACAGGGGCAAGTCCGGAACACTGAAGCTTTCTTT.

This rearrangement joins TRBV29-1 to TRBJ2-1, with a possible D match to TRBD2 (7 bases). V lost 0 bases and J lost 6, with 15 bases in between. Germline lookup yields CDR1 SQVTM and CDR2 ANQGSEA. The CDR3 has 15 amino acids. The CDR3 here is CSVEDTGGRGNEQFF. In nucleotides, the CDR3 is TGCAGCGTTGAAGATACGGGGGGCAGAGGCAATGAGCAGTTCTTC.

The V and J genes are TRBV7-2 and TRBJ2-2, with D perhaps TRBD2 (6 bases). The CDR3 spans 16 residues. The V end was cut by 2 bases, the J end by 0 bases, with 10 bases between. CDR1 and CDR2 from the germline V gene are SGHTA and FQGNSA. CDR3 DNA sequence: TGTGCCAGCAGCTTACGGGGCGGGGCGAACACCGGGGAGCTGTTTTTT. Its translation: CASSLRGGANTGELFF.

This chain links TRBV4-1 with TRBJ2-4; 9 bases agree with TRBD2. The CDR3 contains 17 residues. Germline lookup yields CDR1 MGHRA and CDR2 YSYEKL. V was pared by 2 bases and J by 0 bases, with 5 bases of the junction left unmatched. This CDR3 reads CASSQPLAGRAKNIQYF. CDR3 nucleotides: TGCGCCAGCAGCCAACCTCTAGCGGGGCGAGCCAAAAACATTCAGTACTTC.

This clonotype has more than one count but fewer than ten. This chain links TRBV6-2 or TRBV6-3 with TRBJ2-7, with a tentative D call TRBD1 (6 bases). This CDR3 contains 13 residues. Germline V gene lookup returns CDR1 MNHEY and CDR2 SVGEGT. The germline V and J ends were trimmed by 5 bases and 4 bases, with 12 bases remaining between them. The CDR3 region is CASSATGPYEQYF. The CDR3 DNA sequence: TGTGCCAGCAGTGCTACAGGGCCGTACGAGCAGTACTTC.

The chain recombines TRBV20-1 with TRBJ2-7; 7 bases agree with TRBD1. The CDR3 consists of 13 residues. V gave up 5 bases and J gave up 1 base; unmatched junction bases: 5. The germline V gene has CDR1 DFQATT and CDR2 SNEGSKA (reference sequence). CDR3 residues: CSAEIQGSYEQYF. The DNA of the CDR3 is TGCAGTGCTGAAATACAGGGGTCCTACGAGCAGTACTTC.

The sample holds one count of this clonotype. V is TRBV27 and J is TRBJ2-5; D perhaps matches TRBD2 (6 bases). The germline gives CDR1 MNHEY, CDR2 SMNVEV (reference sequence). V gave up 5 bases and J gave up 5 bases, with 18 bases separating them. The CDR3 sequence is 15 residues long. Written as DNA, the CDR3 is TGTGCCAGCAGTCCGCGGGGTTGGGGTGTCGAGACCCAGTACTTC. Translated, it gives CASSPRGWGVETQYF.

The J gene is TRBJ2-5, the V gene TRBV2, with 8 bases lining up with TRBD1. J lost 1 base, V lost 7 bases, and 8 bases had no gene match. Looked up from germline, CDR1 is SNHLY and CDR2 is FYNNEI. This CDR3 region has 15 residues. The CDR3 sequence: CASNRDRTTQETQYF. The CDR3, as DNA: TGTGCCAGCAATAGGGACAGGACCACCCAAGAGACCCAGTACTTC.

The chain joins TRBV14 to TRBJ2-3, with D perhaps matching TRBD2 (5 bases). Germline V gene data show CDR1 as SGHDN and CDR2 as FVKESK. Trimming cost V 1 base and J 1 base, with 12 bases left between them. This CDR3 comprises 16 residues. CDR3 bases: TGTGCCAGCAGCCAAGTGACGTGGGGAGGCACAGATACGCAGTATTTT. Amino acid sequence: CASSQVTWGGTDTQYF.

The J gene is TRBJ1-4, the V gene TRBV9; perhaps TRBD1 as D (5 bases). The V gene lost 4 bases and the J gene lost 6 bases, with 22 bases spanning the gap. CDR3 length equals 17 residues. Per germline, CDR1 SGDLS and CDR2 YYNGEE. For the CDR3, the DNA is TGTGCCAGCAGCCCCTGGACCGCGACATGGGGCGATGAAAAACTGTTTTTT. It specifies CASSPWTATWGDEKLFF.

This clonotype was counted once. In DNA form, the CDR3 reads TGTGCCAGCAGTTCGACAGGGCCCACTGAAGCTTTCTTT. This gives the protein CASSSTGPTEAFF. This chain joins TRBV12-3 or TRBV12-4 and TRBJ1-1; 7 bases agree with TRBD1. J lost 4 bases, V lost 4 bases, and 3 bases had no gene match. The CDR3 consists of 13 residues.

CDR3 nucleotides: TGTGCCTGGATTCAGGAACAAGTCAATGGCTACACCTTC. It specifies CAWIQEQVNGYTF. The chain is built from TRBV30 and TRBJ1-2, with D unresolved. The CDR3 covers 13 residues. CDR1 and CDR2 (germline): GTSNPN, SVGIG (reference sequence). Trimming stripped 4 bases from V and 6 bases from J, with 15 bases between.